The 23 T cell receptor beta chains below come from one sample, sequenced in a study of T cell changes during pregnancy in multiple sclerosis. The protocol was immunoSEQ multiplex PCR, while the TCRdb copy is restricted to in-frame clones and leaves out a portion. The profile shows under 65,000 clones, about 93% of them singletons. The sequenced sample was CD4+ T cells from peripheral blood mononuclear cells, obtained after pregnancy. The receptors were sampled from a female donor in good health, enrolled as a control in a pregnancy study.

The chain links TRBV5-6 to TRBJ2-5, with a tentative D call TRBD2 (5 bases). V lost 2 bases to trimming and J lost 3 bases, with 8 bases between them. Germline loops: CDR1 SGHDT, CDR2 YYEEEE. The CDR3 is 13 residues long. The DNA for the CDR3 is TGTGCCAGCAGCTTTTCAGCGGAAGAGACCCAGTACTTC. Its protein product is CASSFSAEETQYF.

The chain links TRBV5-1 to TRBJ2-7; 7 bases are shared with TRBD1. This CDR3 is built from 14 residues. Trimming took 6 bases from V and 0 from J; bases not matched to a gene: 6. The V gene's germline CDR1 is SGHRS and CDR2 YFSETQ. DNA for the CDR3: TGCGCCAGCAAACAGTACAGGGGCTCCTACGAGCAGTACTTC. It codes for CASKQYRGSYEQYF.

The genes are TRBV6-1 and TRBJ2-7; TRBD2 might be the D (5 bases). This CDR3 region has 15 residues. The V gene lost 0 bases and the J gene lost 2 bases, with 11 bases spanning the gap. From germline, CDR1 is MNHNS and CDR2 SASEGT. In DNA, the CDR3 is TGTGCCAGCAGTGAAGCCGGGATTTTGCCCTACGAGCAGTACTTC. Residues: CASSEAGILPYEQYF.

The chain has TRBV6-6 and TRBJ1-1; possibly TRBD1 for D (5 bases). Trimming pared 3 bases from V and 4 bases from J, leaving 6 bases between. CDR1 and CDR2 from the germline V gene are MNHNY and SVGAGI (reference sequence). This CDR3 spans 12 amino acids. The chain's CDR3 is CASSYTGTEAFF. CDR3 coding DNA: TGTGCCAGCAGTTATACAGGCACTGAAGCTTTCTTT.

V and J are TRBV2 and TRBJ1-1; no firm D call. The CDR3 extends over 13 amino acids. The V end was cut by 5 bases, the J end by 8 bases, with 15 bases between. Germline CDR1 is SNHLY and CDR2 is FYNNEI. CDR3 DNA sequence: TGTGCCAGCAGTAGAGGACTCCTCATCGAAGCTTTCTTT. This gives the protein CASSRGLLIEAFF.

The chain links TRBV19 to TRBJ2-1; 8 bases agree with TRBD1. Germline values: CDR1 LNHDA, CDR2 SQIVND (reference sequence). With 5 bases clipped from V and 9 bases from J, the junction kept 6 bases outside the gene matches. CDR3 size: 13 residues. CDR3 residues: CASSLQDRAEQFF. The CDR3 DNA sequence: TGTGCCAGTAGTCTACAGGACAGGGCTGAGCAGTTCTTC.

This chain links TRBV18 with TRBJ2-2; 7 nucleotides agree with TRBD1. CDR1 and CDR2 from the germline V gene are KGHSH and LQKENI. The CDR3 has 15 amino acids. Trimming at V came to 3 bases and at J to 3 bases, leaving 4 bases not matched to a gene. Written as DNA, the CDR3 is TGTGCCAGCTCACCGACAGGGACCCACACCGGGGAGCTGTTTTTT. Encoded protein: CASSPTGTHTGELFF.

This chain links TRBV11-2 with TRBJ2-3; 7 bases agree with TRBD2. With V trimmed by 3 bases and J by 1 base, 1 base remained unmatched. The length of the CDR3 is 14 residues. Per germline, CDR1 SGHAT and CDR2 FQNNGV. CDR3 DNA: TGTGCCAGCAGCTTGGGGGGGGGCACAGATACGCAGTATTTT. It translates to CASSLGGGTDTQYF.

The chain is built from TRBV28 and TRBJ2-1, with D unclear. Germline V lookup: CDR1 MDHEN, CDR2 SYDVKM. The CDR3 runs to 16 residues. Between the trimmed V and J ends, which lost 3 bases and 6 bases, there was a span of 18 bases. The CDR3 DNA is TGTGCCAGCAGTTTCCTCGGCGCGGTGGCTAGCAATGAGCAGTTCTTC. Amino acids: CASSFLGAVASNEQFF.

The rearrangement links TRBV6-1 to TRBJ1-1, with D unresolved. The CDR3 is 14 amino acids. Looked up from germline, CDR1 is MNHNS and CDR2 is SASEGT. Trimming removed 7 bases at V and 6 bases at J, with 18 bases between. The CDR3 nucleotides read TGTGCCAGCAAACCGGGGAGGTGGGTGGCTGAAGCTTTCTTT. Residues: CASKPGRWVAEAFF.

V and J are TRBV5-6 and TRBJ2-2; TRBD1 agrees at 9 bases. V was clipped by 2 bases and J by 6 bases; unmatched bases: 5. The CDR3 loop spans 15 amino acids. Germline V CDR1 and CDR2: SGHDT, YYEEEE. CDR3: CASSFRDRDAGELFF. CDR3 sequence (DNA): TGTGCCAGCAGCTTCCGGGACAGGGACGCCGGGGAGCTGTTTTTT.

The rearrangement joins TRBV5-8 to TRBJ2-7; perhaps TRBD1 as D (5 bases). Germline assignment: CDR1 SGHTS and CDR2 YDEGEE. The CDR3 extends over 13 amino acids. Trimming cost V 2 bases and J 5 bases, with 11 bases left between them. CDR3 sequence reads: CASSFHRLDEQYF. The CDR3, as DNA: TGTGCCAGCAGCTTCCACAGGCTCGACGAGCAGTACTTC.

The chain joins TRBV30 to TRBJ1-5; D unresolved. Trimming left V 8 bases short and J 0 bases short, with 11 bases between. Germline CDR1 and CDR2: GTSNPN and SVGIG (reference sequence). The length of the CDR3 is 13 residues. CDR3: CAAGTTSNQPQHF. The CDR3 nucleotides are TGTGCCGCGGGCACCACTAGCAATCAGCCCCAGCATTTT.

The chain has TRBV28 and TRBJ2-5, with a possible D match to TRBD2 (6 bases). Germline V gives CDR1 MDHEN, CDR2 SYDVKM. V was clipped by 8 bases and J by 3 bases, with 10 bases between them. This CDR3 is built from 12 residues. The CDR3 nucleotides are TGTGCCAGCCAGGGCGGGGAAGAGACCCAGTACTTC. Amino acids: CASQGGEETQYF.

CDR3 coding DNA: TGTGCCAGCAGTCCGGAGACAGGGTCCTACGAGCAGTACTTC. This translates into CASSPETGSYEQYF. This sequence joins TRBV6-1 and TRBJ2-7, with 7 bases that match TRBD1. J was trimmed by 1 base and V by 5 bases; bases with no gene match: 5. The CDR3 has 14 amino acids. Germline CDR1 and CDR2: MNHNS and SASEGT.

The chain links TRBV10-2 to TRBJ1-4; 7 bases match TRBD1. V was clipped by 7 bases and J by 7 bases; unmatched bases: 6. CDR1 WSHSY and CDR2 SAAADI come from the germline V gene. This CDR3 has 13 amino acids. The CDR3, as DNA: TGCGCCAGCATTAGGGACAGTTCTGAAAAACTGTTTTTT. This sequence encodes CASIRDSSEKLFF.

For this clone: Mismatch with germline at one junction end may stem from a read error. The CDR3 DNA sequence: TGTGCTAGCAGCTTAGGACAGGGGGCCGACGGGGAGCTGTTTTTT. Translating gives CASSLGQGADGELFF. The chain uses TRBV7-7 and TRBJ2-2; TRBD1 matches 11 bases. The CDR3 contains 15 residues. CDR1 SSHAT and CDR2 FNYEAQ come from the germline V gene (reference sequence).

The CDR3 DNA sequence: TGTGCCTGGAGTGTTAATCGGGGGATTTCCTCTGGAAACACCATATATTTT. This encodes CAWSVNRGISSGNTIYF. The chain combines TRBV30 with TRBJ1-3; D may be TRBD1 (5 bases). The CDR3 extends over 17 amino acids. V gave up 0 bases and J gave up 0 bases, with 15 bases separating them. Germline CDR1 reads GTSNPN; CDR2 reads SVGIG (reference sequence).

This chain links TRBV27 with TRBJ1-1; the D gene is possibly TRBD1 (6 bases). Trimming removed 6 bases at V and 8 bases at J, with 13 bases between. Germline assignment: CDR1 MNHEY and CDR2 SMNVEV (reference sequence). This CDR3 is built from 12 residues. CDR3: CASRLQGSEAFF. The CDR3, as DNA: TGTGCCAGCAGGCTACAGGGAAGCGAAGCTTTCTTT.

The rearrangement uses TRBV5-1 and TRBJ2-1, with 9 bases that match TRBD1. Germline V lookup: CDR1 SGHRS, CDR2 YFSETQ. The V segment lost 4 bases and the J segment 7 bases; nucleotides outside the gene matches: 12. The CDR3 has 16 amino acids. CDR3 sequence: CASSVLPGQGRNEQFF. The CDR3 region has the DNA TGCGCCAGCAGCGTGCTGCCGGGACAGGGCCGTAATGAGCAGTTCTTC.

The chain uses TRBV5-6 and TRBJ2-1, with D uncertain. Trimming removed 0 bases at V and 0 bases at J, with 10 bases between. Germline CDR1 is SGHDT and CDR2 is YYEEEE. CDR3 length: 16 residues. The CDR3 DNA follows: TGTGCCAGCAGCTTGGCCTCGTGGAGCTCCTACAATGAGCAGTTCTTC. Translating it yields CASSLASWSSYNEQFF.

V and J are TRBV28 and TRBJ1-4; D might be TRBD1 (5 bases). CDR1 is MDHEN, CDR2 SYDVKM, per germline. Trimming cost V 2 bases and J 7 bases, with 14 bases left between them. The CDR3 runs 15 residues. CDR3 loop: CASSLRRARGEKLFF. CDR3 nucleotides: TGTGCCAGCAGTTTAAGACGCGCAAGGGGTGAAAAACTGTTTTTT.

CDR3 loop: CASSFLAMKFF. Written as DNA, the CDR3 is TGTGCCAGCAGTTTCCTAGCTATGAAGTTCTTC. V and J are TRBV28 and TRBJ2-1; a possible D gene is TRBD2 (5 bases). The CDR3 runs to 11 residues. Germline-derived CDR1 and CDR2 are MDHEN and SYDVKM. Trimming left V 3 bases short and J 14 bases short, with 11 bases between.